The 27 T cell receptor beta chains below were found in one sample sequenced in a study of blood T cell repertoires in COVID-19 (dated by TCRdb to between 2020 and 2021). Receptor libraries were prepared by the immunoSEQ multiplex PCR assay. The table comes from immuneACCESS by way of TCRdb, which keeps in-frame sequences with V and J called. Part of the clones is missing from these tables; in studies checked, under half for an unresolved V gene and the rest for unknown reasons. Present in this sample are 100,000 to 150,000 clones, more than 75% of which were seen just once. About 1.5% of the sample rests with the top ten. Sequenced: peripheral blood. The receptor set was obtained from a human donor in a cohort sampled during active COVID-19.

The table lists this clone with a count of one. The chain uses TRBV21-1 and TRBJ2-5; TRBD2, the table's D call, was not compared with the DNA. TRBV21-1 is assigned pseudogene status. The CDR3 extends over 16 amino acids. This chain's CDR3 is CASSKDDGRAGETQYF. In DNA, the CDR3 is TGTGCCAGCAGCAAAGATGACGGGAGGGCTGGAGAGACCCAGTACTTC.

The chain recombines TRBV28 with TRBJ2-4; 8 nucleotides agree with TRBD1. CDR3 length: 14 amino acids. Trimming removed 5 bases from V and 6 bases from J; junction bases left unmatched: 6. In germline, CDR1 is MDHEN, CDR2 SYDVKM. The CDR3 loop is CASSPGGAGNIQYF. DNA for the CDR3: TGTGCCAGCAGTCCAGGGGGCGCGGGAAACATTCAGTACTTC.

The gene calls are TRBV5-1 and TRBJ2-3; TRBD1 agrees at 8 bases. The germline gives CDR1 SGHRS, CDR2 YFSETQ. The CDR3 runs 15 residues. The ends lost 0 bases at V and 1 base at J; junction bases unmatched: 1. CDR3 coding DNA: TGCGCCAGCAGCTTGGGGGGACAGGGCACAGATACGCAGTATTTT. This translates into CASSLGGQGTDTQYF.

The chain has TRBV21-1 and TRBJ1-4; the listed D gene, TRBD1, was not tested against the DNA. TRBV21-1 is an annotated pseudogene. The length of the CDR3 is 15 residues. The CDR3 sequence: CASSKLGTGAEKLFF. The DNA of the CDR3 is TGTGCCAGCAGCAAACTTGGGACAGGGGCCGAAAAACTGTTTTTT.

The genes are TRBV10-2 and TRBJ2-3; 13 positions agree with TRBD2. J gave up 2 bases and V 2 bases, and 1 base lay outside the gene matches. Germline CDR1 WSHSY, CDR2 SAAADI. The CDR3 is 16 residues long. The CDR3 protein is CASSEGLAGDTDTQYF. As DNA, the CDR3 is TGCGCCAGCAGTGAGGGACTAGCGGGGGACACAGATACGCAGTATTTT.

The count of this clone is one. This chain links TRBV19 with TRBJ2-3; 10 bases match TRBD2. Trimming at V came to 4 bases and at J to 5 bases, leaving 9 bases not matched to a gene. Germline V gives CDR1 LNHDA, CDR2 SQIVND (reference sequence). The CDR3 has 16 residues. The DNA of the CDR3 is TGTGCCAGTAGTACTATAGCGGGGGGATTGGGAGATACGCAGTATTTT. Residues: CASSTIAGGLGDTQYF.

The chain couples TRBV7-2 to TRBJ2-7; 8 bases fit TRBD2. V was pared by 5 bases and J by 4 bases, with 10 bases of the junction left unmatched. The CDR3 totals 15 residues. Germline values: CDR1 SGHTA, CDR2 FQGNSA. The CDR3 nucleotides read TGTGCCAGCAGCCCCCGGAGCGGGAGACTTTACGAGCAGTACTTC. This sequence encodes CASSPRSGRLYEQYF. The full variable domain, completed using reference TRBV7-2 and TRBJ2-7, is GAGVSQSPSNKVTEKGKDVELRCDPISGHTALYWYRQSLGQGLEFLIYFQGNSAPDKSGLPSDRFSAERTGGSVSTLTIQRTQQEDSAVYLCASSPRSGRLYEQYFGPGTRLTVT.

In nucleotides, the CDR3 is TGTGCCAGTAGTCCCTCGGACAGCTTCAATCAGCCCCAGCATTTT. Residues: CASSPSDSFNQPQHF. The V and J genes are TRBV19 and TRBJ1-5, with D maybe TRBD1 (6 bases). There are 15 residues in the CDR3. Germline loops: CDR1 LNHDA, CDR2 SQIVND (reference sequence). Trimming removed 5 bases from V and 3 bases from J, with 14 bases in between. The variable domain in full, with the rest retrieved from reference TRBV19 and TRBJ1-5, is DGGITQSPKYLFRKEGQNVTLSCEQNLNHDAMYWYRQDPGQGLRLIYYSQIVNDFQKGDIAEGYSVSREKKESFPLTVTSAQKNPTAFYLCASSPSDSFNQPQHFGDGTRLSIL.

This chain links TRBV6-5 with TRBJ2-7; TRBD2 matches at 8 bases. CDR3 length equals 15 residues. Per the germline V gene, CDR1 is MNHEY and CDR2 is SVGAGI. J gave up 7 bases and V 2 bases, and 10 bases lay outside the gene matches. CDR3 loop: CASSYASSGFYEQYF. The CDR3 bases are TGTGCCAGCAGTTACGCGTCTAGCGGGTTCTATGAGCAGTACTTC.

This sequence joins TRBV11-2 and TRBJ2-1; no reliable D call. Trimming shortened V by 5 bases and J by 8 bases, and 10 bases separated the two germline ends. Germline assignment: CDR1 SGHAT and CDR2 FQNNGV. The CDR3 sequence is 12 residues long. The CDR3: CASSRLLDEQFF. The CDR3 DNA reads TGTGCCAGCAGCCGACTCTTGGATGAGCAGTTCTTC.

The V call is TRBV7-9, the J call TRBJ2-3, with D perhaps matching TRBD2 (6 bases). Germline lookup yields CDR1 SEHNR and CDR2 FQNEAQ (reference sequence). Trimming took off 2 bases at V and 0 bases at J, with 9 bases between the two ends. The CDR3 extends over 15 amino acids. CDR3: CASSLPSGSTDTQYF. The CDR3 DNA follows: TGTGCCAGCAGCTTACCCAGCGGGAGCACAGATACGCAGTATTTT.

This chain joins TRBV11-3 and TRBJ2-5; 9 bases align to TRBD1. The CDR3 has 13 amino acids. The trim removed 0 bases at V and 8 bases at J, leaving 1 base unmatched. CDR1 and CDR2 (germline): SGHNT, YENEEA. CDR3 loop: CASSLEDRGTQYF. CDR3 DNA sequence: TGTGCCAGCAGCTTAGAGGACAGGGGAACCCAGTACTTC.

The CDR3 DNA sequence: TGTGCCGCGAACAGTTTGAAGATGAACACTGAAGCTTTCTTT. Amino acids: CAANSLKMNTEAFF. J is TRBJ1-1 and V is TRBV6-6; D is uncertain. V shed 11 bases and J shed 0 bases, with 16 bases lying between them. The length of the CDR3 is 14 residues. Germline V CDR1 and CDR2: MNHNY, SVGAGI (reference sequence).

This rearrangement joins TRBV3-1 (or the pseudogene TRBV3-2) to TRBJ2-3, with 9 bases matching TRBD2. There are 16 residues in the CDR3. The germline CDR1 and CDR2 sequences are LGHDT and YNNKEL (reference sequence). V shed 2 bases and J 1 base; nucleotides not matched to a gene: 4. In nucleotides, the CDR3 is TGTGCCAGCAGCCAAAATAGCGGGAGCCGCACAGATACGCAGTATTTT. It is translated as CASSQNSGSRTDTQYF.

The chain employs TRBV6-2 or TRBV6-3 and TRBJ2-3; 9 bases line up with TRBD2. There are 14 residues in the CDR3. Germline values: CDR1 MNHEY, CDR2 SVGEGT. With 4 bases clipped from V and 5 bases from J, the junction kept 4 bases outside the gene matches. The CDR3 spells CASSSRGGQDTQYF. In DNA form, the CDR3 reads TGTGCCAGCAGTTCGCGGGGGGGCCAAGATACGCAGTATTTT.

Points on this clone: The sample contains more than one DNA sequence encoding this CDR3. The rearrangement links TRBV18 to TRBJ2-3; D gene ambiguous. V was trimmed by 0 bases and J by 0 bases, leaving 4 bases between them. The CDR3 has 14 amino acids. CDR1 and CDR2 from the germline V gene are KGHSH and LQKENI. As DNA, the CDR3 is TGTGCCAGCTCACCACCGTCAAGCACAGATACGCAGTATTTT. This gives the protein CASSPPSSTDTQYF.

The V call is TRBV9, the J call TRBJ2-5; TRBD2 matches 8 bases. There are 16 residues in the CDR3. V was clipped by 4 bases and J by 2 bases; unmatched bases: 10. CDR1 is SGDLS, CDR2 YYNGEE, per germline. The CDR3 nucleotides read TGTGCCAGCAGCCCCGAGCGGGGGCCGGAACAAGAGACCCAGTACTTC. Amino acids: CASSPERGPEQETQYF.

The rearrangement joins TRBV7-9 to TRBJ2-3; TRBD1 might be the D (6 bases). The CDR3 length is 14 residues. Looked up from germline, CDR1 is SEHNR and CDR2 is FQNEAQ (reference sequence). The V gene lost 3 bases and the J gene lost 2 bases, with 9 bases spanning the gap. The CDR3 loop reads CASSLDSATDTQYF. CDR3 sequence (DNA): TGTGCCAGCAGCTTGGACAGCGCCACAGATACGCAGTATTTT.

Within the sample, this clone is medium-sized (0.01 to 0.1%). This chain uses TRBV4-1 with TRBJ2-3; TRBD2 matches 8 bases. CDR3 size: 17 residues. Germline V gene lookup returns CDR1 MGHRA and CDR2 YSYEKL. J gave up 0 bases and V 0 bases, and 5 bases lay outside the gene matches. The CDR3 is CASSQDAGGYSTDTQYF. In nucleotides, the CDR3 is TGCGCCAGCAGCCAAGATGCGGGGGGCTATAGCACAGATACGCAGTATTTT.

The chain uses TRBV3-1 (or the pseudogene TRBV3-2) and TRBJ2-3; D gene uncertain. CDR1 and CDR2 from the germline V gene are LGHDT and YNNKEL (reference sequence). Trimming left V 0 bases short and J 5 bases short, with 6 bases between. This CDR3 has 13 residues. CDR3 loop: CASSQDGRDTQYF. The CDR3 bases are TGTGCCAGCAGCCAAGATGGGCGAGATACGCAGTATTTT.

The CDR3 DNA reads TGTGCCAGCAGCTTTTCAGGGGCGAGAATTCAAGAGACCCAGTACTTC. It yields the protein CASSFSGARIQETQYF. This rearrangement joins TRBV7-6 to TRBJ2-5; perhaps TRBD1 as D (6 bases). The germline V gene has CDR1 SGHVS and CDR2 FNYEAQ. The CDR3 is 16 residues long. Trimming pared 3 bases from V and 2 bases from J, leaving 16 bases between.

The chain carries TRBV6-6 and TRBJ2-7; 10 bases map to TRBD1. V shed 8 bases and J 1 base; nucleotides not matched to a gene: 2. Germline V gives CDR1 MNHNY, CDR2 SVGAGI (reference sequence). The CDR3 has 13 residues. The CDR3 DNA sequence: TGTGCCAGCGAGGGACAGGGGTCCTACGAGCAGTACTTC. This codes for CASEGQGSYEQYF.

The V gene is TRBV6-5, the J gene TRBJ2-1; 7 bases map to TRBD2. V lost 5 bases and J lost 7; bases outside the gene matches: 2. The CDR3 is 12 amino acids. Looked up from germline, CDR1 is MNHEY and CDR2 is SVGAGI. DNA for the CDR3: TGTGCCAGCAGTAATAGCGGGAATGAGCAGTTCTTC. It codes for CASSNSGNEQFF.

This chain connects TRBV6-1 to TRBJ2-3, with 7 bases fitting TRBD2. CDR1 is MNHNS, CDR2 SASEGT, per germline. The CDR3 runs 15 residues. V lost 2 bases and J lost 4; bases outside the gene matches: 6. This CDR3 is CASSEQGGKADTQYF. In nucleotides, the CDR3 is TGTGCCAGCAGTGAACAGGGAGGGAAAGCAGATACGCAGTATTTT.

The chain recombines TRBV15 with TRBJ1-3; tentative D call: TRBD1 (5 bases). The CDR3 runs 15 residues. Germline V CDR1 and CDR2: LNHNV, YYDKDF (reference sequence). Trimming cost V 1 base and J 2 bases, with 9 bases left between them. The CDR3 protein is CATSRGDRTGNTIYF. CDR3 sequence (DNA): TGTGCCACCAGCAGAGGTGACAGAACTGGAAACACCATATATTTT. Complete variable domain (other parts from reference TRBV15 and TRBJ1-3): DAMVIQNPRYQVTQFGKPVTLSCSQTLNHNVMYWYQQKSSQAPKLLFHYYDKDFNNEADTPDNFQSRRPNTSFCFLDIRSPGLGDTAMYLCATSRGDRTGNTIYFGEGSWLTVV.

V is TRBV10-3 and J is TRBJ1-1, with TRBD1 matching over 7 bases. Germline V gene lookup returns CDR1 ENHRY and CDR2 SYGVKD. With V trimmed by 6 bases and J by 1 base, 8 bases remained unmatched. CDR3 length: 15 amino acids. CDR3 sequence reads: CAIRLQGLQNTEAFF. In DNA, the CDR3 is TGTGCCATCAGATTACAGGGGCTTCAGAACACTGAAGCTTTCTTT.

V usage is TRBV25-1 and J usage is TRBJ2-7; possible D gene TRBD1, 5 bases. From germline, CDR1 is MGHDK and CDR2 SYGVNS. V dropped 4 bases and J dropped 4 bases, with 11 bases sitting between them. The CDR3 length is 13 residues. CDR3 DNA: TGTGCCAGCAGTGGTTATCAGGGTTACGAGCAGTACTTC. Its translation is CASSGYQGYEQYF.